This T cell receptor beta chain is drawn from a study of control samples from healthy donors and cancer patients. CDR3 length equals 14 residues. The germline V gene encodes CDR1 SEHNR and CDR2 FQNEAQ (reference sequence). TCRdb keeps only in-frame clones here, not all; method: immunoSEQ multiplex PCR. This table holds about 160,000 clones, around 95% found once. Points on this clone: A read error may produce the germline difference seen at one junction end.

Source material: blood. The gene calls are TRBV7-9 and TRBJ1-2; tentative D call: TRBD1 (5 bases). The source of this sequence is a woman between 40 and 50 years old in good health. CDR3 loop: CASRLGTILGGYTF. The CDR3, as DNA: TGTGCCAGCAGGTTAGGGACCATCCTGGGTGGCTACACCTTC.